The following is a T cell receptor beta chain sequence with its context. Antigen unknown. The sample comes from a study of blood T cells in healthy people across ages. Through a sample-barcoded 5' primer and a J-beta primer mix, a second PCR was run for roughly 7 to 12 cycles. One entry per CDR3 protein results from TCRdb running MiXCR on the 5' RACE reads. Among around 800,000 distinct CDR3 sequences, under 30% were seen once, and the ten largest hold 3%. Study-wide findings and caveats: Across the age range, TCR beta diversity per million T cells fell in a roughly linear way.

J lost 0 bases, V lost 0 bases, and 7 bases had no gene match. The V gene's germline CDR1 is DFQATT and CDR2 SNEGSKA (reference sequence). This CDR3 comprises 17 residues. The data also belong to a second study, concerning T cells of mothers and their children.

This TCR was sampled from a boy younger than 18 in good health. The V and J genes are TRBV20-1 and TRBJ2-1; 8 nucleotides agree with TRBD2. Source material: blood. CDR3 amino acids: CSARDPRAGGSYNEQFF. The CDR3 nucleotides are TGCAGTGCTAGAGACCCCAGGGCGGGGGGCTCCTACAATGAGCAGTTCTTC.